The rows below give T cell receptor beta chains drawn from one sample of a study of blood T cell repertoires in COVID-19. The repertoire was sequenced with immunoSEQ multiplex PCR; TCRdb's copy has only in-frame clones and lacks some. The data hold around 130,000 clones, with 80% to 85% observed a single time. Specimen: peripheral blood. All receptors derive from a man aged 55 to 70 with acute or convalescent COVID-19. CDR3s include the opening cysteine and the closing phenylalanine or tryptophan. A D gene is named only where the DNA matches it firmly. Rows give clone size only sometimes, using once, few, many, or a class for an expanded clone.

>TRBD2|-|TRBV5-1|TRBJ2-1
TGCGCCAGCAGCATATCGGTAGCGGGAGGTGGTGAGCAGTTCTTC
CASSISVAGGGEQFF
>TRBD1|-|TRBV5-4|TRBJ2-7
TGTGCCAGCAGCTTGCTGGGACAGGGCTACGAGCAGTACTTC
CASSLLGQGYEQYF
>-|-|TRBV19|TRBJ2-7
TGTGCCAGTAGTATGGCCAGCTCCTACGAGCAGTACTTC
CASSMASSYEQYF
>-|-|TRBV5-8|TRBJ2-2
TGTGCCAGCAGACCCCAACAGGGAAACACCGGGGAGCTGTTTTTT
CASRPQQGNTGELFF
>-|-|TRBV27|TRBJ1-4
TGTGCCAGCAGTCCTTGGGGGCGCGGGGAAAAACTGTTTTTT
CASSPWGRGEKLFF
>TRBD1|once|TRBV5-1|TRBJ2-3
TGCGCCAGCAGCTTAACGGACAGGGGGCGCGGGGGCACAGATACGCAGTATTTT
CASSLTDRGRGGTDTQYF
>TRBD1|-|TRBV6-1|TRBJ1-5
TGTGCCAGCAGTGACGTCAGGGGGCTCCATCAGCCCCAGCATTTT
CASSDVRGLHQPQHF
>TRBD2|few|TRBV11-2|TRBJ2-7
TGTGCCAGCAGCTTCGAACTAGCGGGGGAGCAGTACTTC
CASSFELAGEQYF
>TRBD1|once|TRBV6-5|TRBJ1-2
TGTGCCAGCAGCTGGGACAGCTCGACAGAAACCTTC
CASSWDSSTETF
>-|-|TRBV10-3|TRBJ2-2
TGTGCCATCAGTGAAAACAGAGCGGTGAGGACCGGGGAGCTGTTTTTT
CAISENRAVRTGELFF
>-|few|TRBV2|TRBJ1-4
TGTGCCAGCAGCGCTCTGAGGACAAATGAAAAACTGTTTTTT
CASSALRTNEKLFF
>-|-|TRBV28|TRBJ1-6
TGTGCCAGCAGTTTACCGGAGGAGATAAGGTCACCCCTCCACTTT
CASSLPEEIRSPLHF
>-|-|TRBV5-1|TRBJ1-2
TGCGCCAGCAGCAATGGGCAGGCCGATGGCTACACCTTC
CASSNGQADGYTF
>-|-|TRBV5-4|TRBJ1-1
TGTGCCAGCAGCTTGGAACAGGTATACACTGAAGCTTTCTTT
CASSLEQVYTEAFF
>-|once|TRBV3-1/TRBV3-2|TRBJ1-2
TGTGCCAGCACGGGGTTTGAGGGCTACACCTTC
CASTGFEGYTF
>-|-|TRBV3-1/TRBV3-2|TRBJ1-1
TGTGCCAGCAGCCCTCGACTTGGGGCGGCTGAAGCTTTCTTT
CASSPRLGAAEAFF
>TRBD2|-|TRBV2|TRBJ2-1
TGTGCCAGCAGTGATTCGCTAGCGGGAGTTGTCTACAATGAGCAGTTCTTC
CASSDSLAGVVYNEQFF
>-|-|TRBV7-2|TRBJ2-2
TGTGCCAGCAGCCGGGGGACCGGGGAGCTGTTTTTT
CASSRGTGELFF
>-|few|TRBV6-5|TRBJ2-6
TGTGCCAGCCGAGAGTCGGGGGCCAACGTCCTGACTTTC
CASRESGANVLTF
>-|once|TRBV11-3|TRBJ2-3
TGTGCCAGCAGCTTAGGGGCAGCTAGCACAGATACGCAGTATTTT
CASSLGAASTDTQYF
>TRBD2|-|TRBV11-2|TRBJ2-1
TGTGCCATTACGGGAGGGACGCACAATGAGCAGTTCTTC
CAITGGTHNEQFF
>TRBD2|medium-sized|TRBV2|TRBJ2-1
TGTGCCAGCATGGCGTGGGCGGGAGGCCTCTACAATGAGCAGTTCTTC
CASMAWAGGLYNEQFF
>TRBD1|-|TRBV5-4|TRBJ1-1
TGTGCCAGCACCTTTGCCGGGACAGGGGTTAGAACTGGAGAAGCTTTCTTT
CASTFAGTGVRTGEAFF
>TRBD2|-|TRBV6-5|TRBJ2-1
TGTGCCAGCAGCCCAGGACTAGCGGGCCACAATGAGCAGTTCTTC
CASSPGLAGHNEQFF
>-|few|TRBV2|TRBJ2-2
TGTGCCAGCAGCCGCAGGGGAGGGGGTCCCGGGGAGCTGTTTTTT
CASSRRGGGPGELFF